The entry that follows covers one T cell receptor beta chain sequence. Profiling relied on immunoSEQ multiplex PCR, and the TCRdb table lists in-frame clones only, not all of them. Of tens of thousands of clones detected, 92% appear once; the ten largest clones hold 0.2%. This record belongs to a study of T cell changes during pregnancy in multiple sclerosis. The CDR3 loop spans 14 amino acids. CDR1 and CDR2 from the germline V gene are LNHDA and SQIVND (reference sequence). V was clipped by 5 bases and J by 2 bases; unmatched bases: 5. The sequencing used CD4+ T cells from peripheral blood mononuclear cells, collected in the second trimester of pregnancy. This chain links TRBV19 with TRBJ2-7; TRBD1 matches at 8 bases. This receptor was obtained from a female donor with multiple sclerosis, enrolled in a pregnancy study. CDR3 residues: CASSPEDRAYEQYF. In DNA, the CDR3 is TGTGCCAGTAGTCCAGAGGACAGGGCCTACGAGCAGTACTTC.